The 14 T cell receptor beta chains given below trace back to one sample, sequenced in a study of control samples from healthy donors and cancer patients. Profiling relied on immunoSEQ multiplex PCR, and the TCRdb table lists in-frame clones only, not all of them. Counted here are more than 50,000 clones, 90% occurring once; the ten biggest clones make up 0.95% to 1.5%. Sequenced: PBMCs. Every receptor here comes from a woman between 50 and 59 years old with colorectal cancer.

This clone was counted a single time. This sequence joins TRBV30 and TRBJ1-1; tentatively, D is TRBD1 (5 bases). The CDR3 spans 12 residues. With 1 base removed from V and 5 bases from J, the gap between germline ends came to 8 bases. The germline gives CDR1 GTSNPN, CDR2 SVGIG (reference sequence). The CDR3 sequence is CAWSDGGTEAFF. CDR3 nucleotides: TGTGCCTGGAGTGATGGGGGGACTGAAGCTTTCTTT.

This clone was observed a single time. V gene TRBV6-5 combines with J gene TRBJ1-3; no firm D call. Between the trimmed V and J ends, which lost 6 bases and 3 bases, there was a span of 12 bases. This CDR3 contains 14 residues. CDR1 is MNHEY, CDR2 SVGAGI, per germline. CDR3 amino acids: CASRGLEGGNTIYF. CDR3 DNA: TGTGCCAGCAGGGGCCTGGAAGGTGGAAACACCATATATTTT.

Comments on this clone: Other DNA sequences within the sample encode an identical CDR3. V and J are TRBV24-1 and TRBJ1-5; D is ambiguous. This CDR3 region has 12 residues. Trimming left V 0 bases short and J 7 bases short, with 3 bases between. The germline V gene encodes CDR1 KGHDR and CDR2 SFDVKD. The CDR3 DNA follows: TGTGCCACCAGTGATTTGGGGCAGCCCCAGCATTTT. Protein sequence: CATSDLGQPQHF.

V gene TRBV5-1 combines with J gene TRBJ2-5; the D gene could be TRBD1 or TRBD2 (5 bases each). Germline CDR1 SGHRS, CDR2 YFSETQ. The CDR3 loop spans 13 amino acids. The germline V and J ends were trimmed by 5 bases and 1 base, with 9 bases remaining between them. CDR3 coding DNA: TGCGCCAGCAGTCGAGGGGTCCAAGAGACCCAGTACTTC. It yields the protein CASSRGVQETQYF.

This chain joins TRBV13 and TRBJ2-5; the D is unclear. CDR3 length: 12 residues. Trimming cost V 0 bases and J 2 bases, with 1 base left between them. Germline V gene lookup returns CDR1 PRHDT and CDR2 FYEKMQ (reference sequence). CDR3 DNA sequence: TGTGCCAGCAGCTTAGGGCAAGAGACCCAGTACTTC. It codes for CASSLGQETQYF.

The V gene is TRBV5-1, the J gene TRBJ2-2, with 8 bases fitting TRBD2. The CDR3 loop spans 14 amino acids. Per germline, CDR1 SGHRS and CDR2 YFSETQ. Unmatched junction bases numbered 4, after V lost 3 bases and J lost 6 bases. CDR3 DNA: TGCGCCAGCAGCTATCGGCGGGAGGCCGGGGAGCTGTTTTTT. Its translation: CASSYRREAGELFF.

V usage is TRBV10-3 and J usage is TRBJ1-2; TRBD1 might be the D (6 bases). The CDR3 spans 14 residues. Between the trimmed V and J ends, which lost 11 bases and 4 bases, there was a span of 20 bases. The V gene's germline CDR1 is ENHRY and CDR2 SYGVKD. The CDR3 is CAVPGEQGAYGYTF. DNA for the CDR3: TGTGCCGTACCGGGTGAACAGGGAGCCTATGGCTACACCTTC.

The chain is built from TRBV7-9 and TRBJ1-4, with a tentative D call TRBD1 (6 bases). Germline V gene data show CDR1 as SEHNR and CDR2 as FQNEAQ (reference sequence). The V gene lost 4 bases and the J gene lost 8 bases, with 20 bases spanning the gap. This CDR3 region has 16 residues. CDR3 amino acids: CASSSGTRQVGEKLFF. The CDR3 coding sequence is TGTGCCAGCAGCTCTGGTACGAGACAGGTTGGGGAAAAACTGTTTTTT.

The chain couples TRBV2 to TRBJ2-7; D is unclear. The CDR3 length is 12 residues. Germline loops: CDR1 SNHLY, CDR2 FYNNEI. Trimming stripped 2 bases from V and 6 bases from J, with 8 bases between. The CDR3 spells CASSERVAEQYF. As DNA, the CDR3 is TGTGCCAGCAGTGAACGGGTGGCCGAGCAGTACTTC.

The CDR3, as DNA: TGTGCCAGCATGGGGAGGACAACGCGGGGGGATACGCAGTATTTT. Encoded protein: CASMGRTTRGDTQYF. This chain uses TRBV7-9 with TRBJ2-3; 7 bases fit TRBD2. Germline V lookup: CDR1 SEHNR, CDR2 FQNEAQ (reference sequence). This CDR3 has 15 amino acids. The V and J ends lost 7 bases and 6 bases, in that order; junction bases with no gene match: 13.

The chain has TRBV27 and TRBJ1-6; perhaps TRBD1 as D (5 bases). There are 14 residues in the CDR3. V was trimmed by 10 bases and J by 4 bases, leaving 14 bases between them. Looked up from germline, CDR1 is MNHEY and CDR2 is SMNVEV (reference sequence). CDR3 sequence reads: CATMGRMYNSPLHF. The DNA of the CDR3 is TGTGCCACCATGGGACGTATGTATAATTCACCCCTCCACTTT.

This clone was detected only a few times. The chain uses TRBV5-1 and TRBJ2-3; either TRBD1 or TRBD2 may fit D (5 bases each). V gave up 5 bases and J gave up 5 bases, with 21 bases separating them. Germline lookup yields CDR1 SGHRS and CDR2 YFSETQ. The CDR3 is 16 amino acids. The CDR3 DNA sequence: TGCGCCAGCAGGGGGAACGGGCGAGGGGACGGAGATACGCAGTATTTT. It codes for CASRGNGRGDGDTQYF.

The genes are TRBV6-5 and TRBJ2-7; D is unresolved. The V gene's germline CDR1 is MNHEY and CDR2 SVGAGI. This CDR3 has 14 amino acids. V was pared by 2 bases and J by 0 bases, with 8 bases between. CDR3 bases: TGTGCCAGCAGTTACAGGAAAAGCTCCTACGAGCAGTACTTC. It codes for CASSYRKSSYEQYF.

The CDR3: CASSEGEYEQYF. The CDR3 DNA follows: TGTGCCAGCAGTGAAGGTGAATACGAGCAGTACTTC. The V call is TRBV2, the J call TRBJ2-7; no firm D call. The ends were cut back, 1 base at V and 4 bases at J, with 5 bases in the middle. Germline V gene data show CDR1 as SNHLY and CDR2 as FYNNEI. The CDR3 is 12 residues long.